The rows below give T cell receptor beta chains drawn from one sample of a study of shared clonotypes between healthy human individuals. The table came from immunoSEQ multiplex PCR; TCRdb's copy has only in-frame clones and leaves some out. The sample includes 1.5 million to 2.5 million clones, over 85% of them seen just once. Sample: naive CD8+ T cells sorted from blood. All receptors come from a man younger than 35 in good health. Each CDR3 is given with its conserved first and last residue. The D gene is left open where the match is weak. A row's size may be missing; if present it is once, few, many or a size class.

d_call | clone_size | j_call | v_call | cdr3_aa | cdr3_nt
. | . | TRBJ2-3 | TRBV4-1 | CASSQDSVGGWTDTQYF | TGCGCCAGCAGCCAAGATTCGGTCGGGGGATGGACAGATACGCAGTATTTT
. | . | TRBJ2-5 | TRBV5-6 | CASSFSRTAQETQYF | TGTGCCAGCAGCTTTTCACGGACAGCTCAAGAGACCCAGTACTTC
. | . | TRBJ1-6 | TRBV6-5 | CASSYSGNSPLHF | TGTGCCAGCAGTTATAGCGGGAATTCACCCCTCCACTTT
. | . | TRBJ2-2 | TRBV11-2 | CASSLGGYTGELFF | TGTGCCAGCAGCTTAGGAGGATACACCGGGGAGCTGTTTTTT
TRBD2 | . | TRBJ2-1 | TRBV27 | CASRLAGGPGEQFF | TGTGCCAGTCGGCTAGCGGGAGGGCCCGGTGAGCAGTTCTTC
TRBD1 | . | TRBJ2-7 | TRBV6-5 | CASSLTGESYEQYF | TGTGCCAGCAGTCTCACAGGGGAATCCTACGAGCAGTACTTC
. | . | TRBJ2-7 | TRBV29-1 | CYTPHHSYEQYF | TGCTACACACCACACCACTCCTACGAGCAGTACTTC
. | . | TRBJ2-5 | TRBV11-2 | CASSFGSDQETQYF | TGTGCCAGCAGCTTCGGATCAGACCAAGAGACCCAGTACTTC
. | . | TRBJ2-6 | TRBV7-9 | CASSPSGLSGANVLTF | TGTGCCAGCAGCCCGAGTGGGCTCTCTGGGGCCAACGTCCTGACTTTC
TRBD1 | few | TRBJ1-2 | TRBV19 | CASSMGTGGDYGYTF | TGTGCCAGTAGTATGGGGACAGGGGGCGACTATGGCTACACCTTC
. | . | TRBJ1-4 | TRBV11-2 | CASSWVGATNEKLFF | TGTGCCAGCAGCTGGGTGGGAGCAACTAATGAAAAACTGTTTTTT
. | . | TRBJ1-4 | TRBV19 | CASSIYSGEKLFF | TGTGCCAGTAGTATCTACAGCGGTGAAAAACTGTTTTTT
. | . | TRBJ2-1 | TRBV19 | CVGAVEQFF | TGTGTGGGGGCCGTTGAGCAGTTCTTC
. | . | TRBJ2-7 | TRBV27 | CASTGTSGEQYF | TGTGCCAGCACCGGGACCTCGGGGGAGCAGTACTTC
. | . | TRBJ2-1 | TRBV28 | CASSPDSSSYNEQFF | TGTGCCAGCAGTCCAGACAGTAGCTCCTACAATGAGCAGTTCTTC
. | once | TRBJ1-5 | TRBV27 | CASWGGGWNQPQHF | TGTGCCAGTTGGGGTGGGGGATGGAATCAGCCCCAGCATTTT
TRBD2 | . | TRBJ2-1 | TRBV7-2 | CASSSGLADEQFF | TGTGCCAGCAGCTCGGGACTAGCGGATGAGCAGTTCTTC
TRBD1 | once | TRBJ1-2 | TRBV29-1 | CSVDDRAYGYTF | TGCAGCGTTGACGACAGGGCCTATGGCTACACCTTC
. | . | TRBJ1-1 | TRBV4-1 | CASSQVRVTNTEAFF | TGCGCCAGCAGCCAAGTTAGGGTAACGAACACTGAAGCTTTCTTT
TRBD2 | . | TRBJ2-7 | TRBV2 | CASSETAGLAPDEQYF | TGTGCCAGCAGTGAGACGGCGGGACTAGCTCCCGACGAGCAGTACTTC
. | . | TRBJ2-1 | TRBV27 | CASSPPGRGLLHEQFF | TGTGCCAGCAGTCCCCCCGGGAGGGGGCTTCTTCATGAGCAGTTCTTC
. | . | TRBJ2-5 | TRBV18 | CASSPPTMGQETQYF | TGTGCCAGCTCACCACCAACGATGGGGCAAGAGACCCAGTACTTC
TRBD1 | . | TRBJ1-5 | TRBV30 | CAWSAQGDQPQHF | TGTGCCTGGAGTGCCCAGGGGGATCAGCCCCAGCATTTT
TRBD2 | . | TRBJ2-5 | TRBV4-1 | CASSQGTSGRETQYF | TGCGCCAGCAGCCAAGGGACTAGCGGGAGAGAGACCCAGTACTTC
. | few | TRBJ1-5 | TRBV21-1 | CASRRRGAGQPQHF | TGTGCCAGCCGAAGAAGGGGGGCCGGTCAGCCCCAGCATTTT
. | . | TRBJ2-7 | TRBV2 | CASSELVGMSEQYF | TGTGCCAGCAGTGAACTGGTAGGGATGAGCGAGCAGTACTTC
. | once | TRBJ2-3 | TRBV6-5 | CASSYLPPVGSDTQYF | TGTGCCAGCAGTTACCTCCCCCCGGTGGGTTCAGATACGCAGTATTTT
. | . | TRBJ1-1 | TRBV28 | CASSSTVNRLDTEAFF | TGTGCCAGCAGTTCCACGGTCAACCGCCTGGACACTGAAGCTTTCTTT
. | . | TRBJ2-7 | TRBV30 | CAWSDGSYEQYF | TGTGCCTGGAGTGATGGGTCCTACGAGCAGTACTTC
. | . | TRBJ1-1 | TRBV19 | CASSIDSKGSEAFF | TGTGCCAGTAGTATAGACTCGAAAGGGAGTGAAGCTTTCTTT
TRBD1 | once | TRBJ1-2 | TRBV4-3 | CASSHGQGYGYTF | TGCGCCAGCAGCCACGGACAGGGCTATGGCTACACCTTC
. | . | TRBJ1-2 | TRBV27 | CASSLSSTYGYTF | TGTGCCAGCAGTTTATCCTCGACCTATGGCTACACCTTC
. | . | TRBJ2-7 | TRBV9 | CASSVGAGVSYEQYF | TGTGCCAGCAGCGTAGGGGCAGGGGTTAGCTACGAGCAGTACTTC
. | . | TRBJ2-7 | TRBV15 | CATSRGDNENEQYF | TGTGCCACCAGCAGAGGGGACAATGAGAACGAGCAGTACTTC
. | . | TRBJ2-3 | TRBV7-9 | CASSDGTSPTDTQYF | TGTGCCAGCAGCGATGGGACCTCCCCTACAGATACGCAGTATTTT
. | . | TRBJ1-2 | TRBV6-5 | CASSSNIHYGYTF | TGTGCCAGCAGTTCGAACATCCACTATGGCTACACCTTC
TRBD1 | . | TRBJ2-7 | TRBV4-1 | CASSLRDSTYEQYF | TGCGCCAGCAGCCTAAGGGACAGCACCTACGAGCAGTACTTC
. | . | TRBJ2-1 | TRBV5-6 | CASSLVSTSGVDEQFF | TGTGCCAGCAGCTTGGTTTCGACTTCTGGCGTTGACGAGCAGTTCTTC
. | once | TRBJ2-7 | TRBV6-6 | CASSDGNRLFEQYF | TGTGCCAGCAGTGATGGGAACAGACTATTCGAGCAGTACTTC
. | . | TRBJ1-3 | TRBV7-6 | CASSLEVSGNTIYF | TGTGCCAGCAGCTTAGAGGTTTCTGGAAACACCATATATTTT